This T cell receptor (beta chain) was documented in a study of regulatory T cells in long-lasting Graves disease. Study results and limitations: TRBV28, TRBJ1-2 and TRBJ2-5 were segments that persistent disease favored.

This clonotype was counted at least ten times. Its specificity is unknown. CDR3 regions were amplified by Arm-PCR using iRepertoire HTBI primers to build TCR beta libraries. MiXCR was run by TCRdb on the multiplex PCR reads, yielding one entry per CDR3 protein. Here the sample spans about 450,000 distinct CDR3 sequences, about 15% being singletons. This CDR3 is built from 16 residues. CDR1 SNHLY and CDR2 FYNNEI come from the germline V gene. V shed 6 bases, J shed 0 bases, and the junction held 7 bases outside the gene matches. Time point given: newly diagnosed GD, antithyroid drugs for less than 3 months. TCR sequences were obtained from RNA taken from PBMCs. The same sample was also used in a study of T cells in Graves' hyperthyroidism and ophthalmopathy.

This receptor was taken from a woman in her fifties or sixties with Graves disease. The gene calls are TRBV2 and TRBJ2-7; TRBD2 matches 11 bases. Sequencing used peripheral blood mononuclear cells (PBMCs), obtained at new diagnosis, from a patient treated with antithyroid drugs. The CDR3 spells CASRGNSGRDSYEQYF. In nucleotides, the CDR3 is TGTGCCAGCAGAGGAAATAGCGGGAGGGACTCCTACGAGCAGTACTTC.